The 27 T cell receptor beta chains listed next were all sequenced from one sample in a study of T cell responses to AZD1222 COVID-19 vaccine. The repertoire was sequenced with immunoSEQ multiplex PCR; TCRdb's copy has only in-frame clones and lacks some. The repertoire consists of about 89,000 clones, with around nine tenths occurring once and the leading ten covering 9.5% to 13%. Sequenced here: peripheral blood, sampled 28 days after the second AZD1222 dose. All receptors derive from an adult who received the AZD1222 COVID-19 vaccine.

The chain is built from TRBV9 and TRBJ2-1, with D unclear. The CDR3 contains 14 residues. Germline CDR1 reads SGDLS; CDR2 reads YYNGEE. Trimming stripped 3 bases from V and 1 base from J, with 8 bases between. The CDR3 region is CASSGPGSYNEQFF. DNA for the CDR3: TGTGCCAGCAGCGGCCCTGGTTCCTACAATGAGCAGTTCTTC.

The chain joins TRBV18 to TRBJ2-7; 8 bases line up with TRBD2. V shed 2 bases and J 2 bases; nucleotides not matched to a gene: 5. This CDR3 has 15 residues. Germline V gene lookup returns CDR1 KGHSH and CDR2 LQKENI. CDR3 in DNA: TGTGCCAGCTCACCAGTCACGGGAGGGCCCTACGAGCAGTACTTC. Protein: CASSPVTGGPYEQYF.

This clone was counted a single time. This rearrangement joins TRBV7-9 to TRBJ1-2; TRBD1 matches at 7 bases. The length of the CDR3 is 12 residues. The trim removed 5 bases at V and 6 bases at J, leaving 3 bases unmatched. Germline V gene sequence: CDR1 SEHNR, CDR2 FQNEAQ (reference sequence). The CDR3 here is CASSQGGHGYTF. The CDR3 region has the DNA TGTGCCAGCAGCCAAGGGGGCCATGGCTACACCTTC.

The rearrangement uses TRBV7-8 and TRBJ1-5; D gene uncertain. This CDR3 comprises 15 residues. Germline loops: CDR1 SGHVS, CDR2 FQNEAQ. The V gene lost 4 bases and the J gene lost 9 bases, with 19 bases spanning the gap. The CDR3 loop reads CASSSPEGAIRPQHF. In DNA, the CDR3 is TGTGCCAGCAGCTCGCCGGAGGGAGCGATCAGGCCCCAGCATTTT.

The chain employs TRBV5-1 and TRBJ2-3; 13 nucleotides match TRBD2. The trim removed 2 bases at V and 3 bases at J, leaving 3 bases unmatched. This CDR3 comprises 16 residues. Germline assignment: CDR1 SGHRS and CDR2 YFSETQ. Here the CDR3 DNA reads TGCGCCAGCAGCTTAGGACTAGCGGGAGTTACAGATACGCAGTATTTT. Its protein is CASSLGLAGVTDTQYF. Together with reference TRBV5-1 and TRBJ2-3, the CDR3 gives the full variable domain: KAGVTQTPRYLIKTRGQQVTLSCSPISGHRSVSWYQQTPGQGLQFLFEYFSETQRNKGNFPGRFSGRQFSNSRSEMNVSTLELGDSALYLCASSLGLAGVTDTQYFGPGTRLTVL.

The chain is built from TRBV28 and TRBJ2-5, with D maybe TRBD1 (6 bases). The CDR3 covers 14 residues. V lost 3 bases, J lost 1 base, and 9 bases lay in between. Germline V gene data show CDR1 as MDHEN and CDR2 as SYDVKM. CDR3 amino acids: CASSLPRGQETQYF. The CDR3 DNA follows: TGTGCCAGCAGTTTGCCCAGGGGCCAAGAGACCCAGTACTTC.

The chain couples TRBV18 to TRBJ1-5; no definite D call. Trimming removed 7 bases at V and 1 base at J, with 8 bases between. This CDR3 contains 13 residues. Germline CDR1 reads KGHSH; CDR2 reads LQKENI. This chain's CDR3 is CASFGGSNQPQHF. The CDR3 bases are TGTGCCAGCTTCGGTGGGAGCAATCAGCCCCAGCATTTT.

The V and J genes are TRBV5-1 and TRBJ2-1; no firm D call. There are 17 residues in the CDR3. The ends were cut back, 0 bases at V and 1 base at J, with 14 bases in the middle. CDR1 SGHRS and CDR2 YFSETQ come from the germline V gene. The CDR3 loop reads CASSLGSLSSSYNEQFF. The CDR3 DNA reads TGCGCCAGCAGCTTGGGATCGCTATCCAGTTCCTACAATGAGCAGTTCTTC.

The V and J genes are TRBV15 and TRBJ2-4; weak D call: TRBD2 (5 bases). The V end lost 0 bases, the J end lost 1 base, and 16 bases lay between the germline ends. CDR1 is LNHNV and CDR2 is YYDKDF in the germline V gene (reference sequence). This CDR3 is built from 18 residues. CDR3 loop: CATSRDGRAGPAKNIQYF. Here the CDR3 DNA reads TGTGCCACCAGCAGAGATGGGCGGGCGGGTCCGGCCAAAAACATTCAGTACTTC. The variable domain in full, completed from reference TRBV15 and TRBJ2-4, reads DAMVIQNPRYQVTQFGKPVTLSCSQTLNHNVMYWYQQKSSQAPKLLFHYYDKDFNNEADTPDNFQSRRPNTSFCFLDIRSPGLGDTAMYLCATSRDGRAGPAKNIQYFGAGTRLSVL.

The chain couples TRBV15 to TRBJ2-2, with 16 bases lining up with TRBD2. The V gene end was trimmed by 5 bases and the J gene end by 4 bases; junction bases not matched to a gene: 13. CDR1 and CDR2 (germline): LNHNV, YYDKDF (reference sequence). The CDR3 consists of 20 residues. The DNA of the CDR3 is TGTGCCACCAGCGCACCACCGGGACTAGCGGGGGGGCGGTTCACCGGGGAGCTGTTTTTT. It codes for CATSAPPGLAGGRFTGELFF.

This rearrangement joins TRBV29-1 to TRBJ2-2, with 9 bases identical to TRBD1. Germline loops: CDR1 SQVTM, CDR2 ANQGSEA. V trimming: 6 bases; J trimming: 1 base; junction bases outside the gene matches: 3. The CDR3 is 14 residues long. CDR3 coding DNA: TGCAGCGTCACAGGGGGCGGGAACACCGGGGAGCTGTTTTTT. Amino acids: CSVTGGGNTGELFF.

This sequence joins TRBV6-5 and TRBJ1-2, with TRBD1 identical over 7 bases. The CDR3 has 14 amino acids. V lost 6 bases to trimming and J lost 8 bases; unmatched junction nucleotides: 12. CDR1 MNHEY and CDR2 SVGAGI come from the germline V gene. The CDR3: CASRRGQDIGGYTF. CDR3 DNA: TGTGCCAGCAGGCGTGGACAGGACATAGGGGGCTACACCTTC.

V usage is TRBV18 and J usage is TRBJ1-5; no definite D call. V was cut by 0 bases and J by 3 bases, with 12 bases left in between. The germline CDR1 and CDR2 sequences are KGHSH and LQKENI. This CDR3 has 16 amino acids. CDR3 nucleotide sequence: TGTGCCAGCTCACCACCGAGAAAGATTCCCAATCAGCCCCAGCATTTT. Residues: CASSPPRKIPNQPQHF. Looking up the rest from reference TRBV18 and TRBJ1-5 gives the full variable domain: NAGVMQNPRHLVRRRGQEARLRCSPMKGHSHVYWYRQLPEEGLKFMVYLQKENIIDESGMPKERFSAEFPKEGPSILRIQQVVRGDSAAYFCASSPPRKIPNQPQHFGDGTRLSIL.

The rearrangement joins TRBV30 to TRBJ2-1; tentative D call: TRBD2 (5 bases). The CDR3 sequence is 12 residues long. V lost 4 bases to trimming and J lost 7 bases, with 11 bases between them. The V gene's germline CDR1 is GTSNPN and CDR2 SVGIG (reference sequence). The CDR3 region is CAWNPTRNEQFF. CDR3 in DNA: TGTGCCTGGAATCCCACTAGGAATGAGCAGTTCTTC.

This chain links TRBV9 with TRBJ2-7; 8 bases are shared with TRBD2. The germline CDR1 and CDR2 sequences are SGDLS and YYNGEE. Trimming removed 4 bases from V and 6 bases from J; junction bases left unmatched: 12. This CDR3 region has 15 residues. CDR3 loop: CASSPRASGPLEQYF. CDR3 nucleotide sequence: TGTGCCAGCAGCCCCCGGGCTAGCGGGCCTCTCGAGCAGTACTTC. The full variable domain, in which reference TRBV9 and TRBJ2-7 provide the parts outside the CDR3, is DSGVTQTPKHLITATGQRVTLRCSPRSGDLSVYWYQQSLDQGLQFLIQYYNGEERAKGNILERFSAQQFPDLHSELNLSSLELGDSALYFCASSPRASGPLEQYFGPGTRLTVT.

The chain recombines TRBV18 with TRBJ2-7; no clear D gene. This CDR3 spans 14 amino acids. Deletions cut 0 bases from V and 0 bases from J, with 6 bases between. Germline loops: CDR1 KGHSH, CDR2 LQKENI. The DNA for the CDR3 is TGTGCCAGCTCACCACCGACACCCTCCTACGAGCAGTACTTC. Its protein product is CASSPPTPSYEQYF.

This clone was observed once. The chain couples TRBV14 to TRBJ2-5; TRBD2 agrees at 14 bases. V lost 5 bases and J lost 5; bases outside the gene matches: 4. Germline lookup yields CDR1 SGHDN and CDR2 FVKESK. This CDR3 region has 15 residues. This CDR3 is CASSGGLAGVETQYF. DNA of the CDR3: TGTGCCAGCAGCGGGGGACTAGCGGGAGTGGAGACCCAGTACTTC.

V usage is TRBV7-9 and J usage is TRBJ1-4; D perhaps matches TRBD1 (5 bases). CDR3 length: 15 residues. Trimming took off 3 bases at V and 10 bases at J, with 18 bases between the two ends. Germline V gives CDR1 SEHNR, CDR2 FQNEAQ (reference sequence). The CDR3 DNA follows: TGTGCCAGCAGCTTGACAGCTAAAGGGGAGGGAAAACTGTTTTTT. Amino acids: CASSLTAKGEGKLFF. Filled out from reference TRBV7-9 and TRBJ1-4, the complete variable domain reads DTGVSQNPRHKITKRGQNVTFRCDPISEHNRLYWYRQTLGQGPEFLTYFQNEAQLEKSRLLSDRFSAERPKGSFSTLEIQRTEQGDSAMYLCASSLTAKGEGKLFFGSGTQLSVL.

CDR3 loop: CASSVGPGDNEQFF. CDR3 DNA sequence: TGTGCCAGCAGCGTAGGGCCGGGCGACAATGAGCAGTTCTTC. This chain uses TRBV9 with TRBJ2-1, with no clear D. V lost 0 bases to trimming and J lost 5 bases, with 9 bases between them. The CDR3 has 14 amino acids. Germline assignment: CDR1 SGDLS and CDR2 YYNGEE. Using reference TRBV9 and TRBJ2-1 for the parts outside the CDR3, the full variable domain is DSGVTQTPKHLITATGQRVTLRCSPRSGDLSVYWYQQSLDQGLQFLIQYYNGEERAKGNILERFSAQQFPDLHSELNLSSLELGDSALYFCASSVGPGDNEQFFGPGTRLTVL.

The chain is built from TRBV27 and TRBJ1-4; 7 bases agree with TRBD1. There are 16 residues in the CDR3. CDR1 and CDR2 (germline): MNHEY, SMNVEV (reference sequence). Unmatched junction bases numbered 5, after V lost 4 bases and J lost 0 bases. The CDR3 spells CASSYRDSTTNEKLFF. CDR3 nucleotides: TGTGCCAGCAGTTATCGGGACAGCACAACTAATGAAAAACTGTTTTTT.

The rearrangement uses TRBV7-6 and TRBJ1-3; D perhaps matches TRBD1 (5 bases). Germline CDR1 SGHVS, CDR2 FNYEAQ. The CDR3 spans 15 residues. V was trimmed by 0 bases and J by 4 bases, leaving 10 bases between them. For the CDR3, the DNA is TGTGCCAGCAGCTTAGCGGGGGTGTCCGGAAACACCATATATTTT. This sequence encodes CASSLAGVSGNTIYF.

The chain uses TRBV25-1 and TRBJ2-7; D gene uncertain. Between the trimmed V and J ends, which lost 6 bases and 0 bases, there was a span of 12 bases. CDR3 size: 14 residues. CDR1 and CDR2 from the germline V gene are MGHDK and SYGVNS. The CDR3 reads CASSLGPGSYEQYF. CDR3 coding DNA: TGTGCCAGCAGCCTAGGACCGGGCTCCTACGAGCAGTACTTC.

The chain uses TRBV30 and TRBJ2-2; TRBD2 aligns across 13 bases. This CDR3 has 17 residues. Germline V gene data show CDR1 as GTSNPN and CDR2 as SVGIG (reference sequence). V lost 6 bases, J lost 0 bases, and 7 bases stayed unmatched. Written as DNA, the CDR3 is TGTGCCTGTTGGACTAGCGGGAGTCCCCCGAACACCGGGGAGCTGTTTTTT. Translating it yields CACWTSGSPPNTGELFF.

The chain joins TRBV5-4 to TRBJ1-1; the D is unclear. Trimming removed 0 bases at V and 7 bases at J, with 10 bases between. The CDR3 length is 13 residues. From germline, CDR1 is SGHNT and CDR2 YYREEE (reference sequence). The CDR3: CASSLAQSGEAFF. The CDR3 DNA reads as TGTGCCAGCAGCTTGGCCCAGTCTGGTGAAGCTTTCTTT.

The chain has TRBV7-8 and TRBJ1-2; D gene ambiguous. The CDR3 totals 14 residues. CDR1 and CDR2 from the germline V gene are SGHVS and FQNEAQ. Trimming shortened V by 0 bases and J by 4 bases, and 9 bases separated the two germline ends. DNA for the CDR3: TGTGCCAGCAGCTTAGCGGTGGGGTTCTATGGCTACACCTTC. Translating it yields CASSLAVGFYGYTF. The full variable domain, its missing parts supplied by reference TRBV7-8 and TRBJ1-2, is GAGVSQSPRYKVAKRGQDVALRCDPISGHVSLFWYQQALGQGPEFLTYFQNEAQLDKSGLPSDRFFAERPEGSVSTLKIQRTQQEDSAVYLCASSLAVGFYGYTFGSGTRLTVV.

The count of this clone is one. The chain uses TRBV2 and TRBJ1-4; 11 positions agree with TRBD1. The germline CDR1 and CDR2 sequences are SNHLY and FYNNEI. The V segment lost 1 base and the J segment 8 bases; nucleotides outside the gene matches: 3. CDR3 length equals 15 residues. As DNA, the CDR3 is TGTGCCAGCAGTGAAGAGGGACAGGGGGGGGAAAAACTGTTTTTT. Translation: CASSEEGQGGEKLFF.

This rearrangement joins TRBV7-2 to TRBJ1-2; 10 positions match TRBD1. The germline CDR1 and CDR2 sequences are SGHTA and FQGNSA. The trim removed 2 bases at V and 5 bases at J, leaving 5 bases unmatched. This CDR3 has 15 residues. The CDR3 sequence: CASSLRAGQGYGYTF. The CDR3 nucleotides are TGTGCCAGCAGCTTAAGAGCGGGACAGGGGTATGGCTACACCTTC.